The 18 T cell receptor beta chains presented below share a single source sample, sequenced in a study of blood T cell repertoires in COVID-19. The data were produced by immunoSEQ multiplex PCR, yet TCRdb's version contains in-frame clones alone and is incomplete. The repertoire holds fewer than 350,000 clones, with nearly 90% as singletons. The sequencing sample was made of PBMCs or T cells enriched from blood (not recorded which). The receptors stem from a woman aged 25 to 39 who had recovered from COVID-19.

This clone was recorded a few times. This rearrangement joins TRBV6-1 to TRBJ2-3; 8 bases are a match to TRBD2. This CDR3 is built from 14 residues. The germline V gene has CDR1 MNHNS and CDR2 SASEGT. V gave up 0 bases and J gave up 5 bases; unmatched junction bases: 1. The CDR3: CASSEARGGDTQYF. As DNA, the CDR3 is TGTGCCAGCAGTGAAGCTCGGGGGGGAGATACGCAGTATTTT.

This chain connects TRBV15 to TRBJ1-4, with D perhaps TRBD1 (6 bases). Germline V gives CDR1 LNHNV, CDR2 YYDKDF (reference sequence). The germline V and J ends were trimmed by 0 bases and 4 bases, with 15 bases remaining between them. CDR3 size: 17 residues. The CDR3 DNA reads TGTGCCACCAGCAGAGATGGGGGGGCAGGGCTTAATGAAAAACTGTTTTTT. Translated: CATSRDGGAGLNEKLFF. The full variable domain, completed using reference TRBV15 and TRBJ1-4, is DAMVIQNPRYQVTQFGKPVTLSCSQTLNHNVMYWYQQKSSQAPKLLFHYYDKDFNNEADTPDNFQSRRPNTSFCFLDIRSPGLGDTAMYLCATSRDGGAGLNEKLFFGSGTQLSVL.

The V gene is TRBV11-2, the J gene TRBJ1-1; TRBD1 is a possible D gene (5 bases). Trimming cost V 3 bases and J 12 bases, with 8 bases left between them. The CDR3 covers 10 residues. Germline V lookup: CDR1 SGHAT, CDR2 FQNNGV. CDR3 protein: CASSLGGTFF. The CDR3, as DNA: TGTGCCAGCAGCTTGGGGGGGACTTTCTTT.

V usage is TRBV11-2 and J usage is TRBJ1-6, with a tentative D call TRBD1 (5 bases). Germline CDR1 and CDR2: SGHAT and FQNNGV. The V end lost 4 bases, the J end lost 10 bases, and 14 bases lay between the germline ends. The CDR3 consists of 14 residues. The chain's CDR3 is CASSSQGIRSPLHF. The CDR3 nucleotides read TGTGCCAGCAGCTCCCAGGGCATTCGATCACCCCTCCACTTT.

The J gene is TRBJ1-1, the V gene TRBV7-2; TRBD1 agrees at 8 bases. V gave up 1 base and J gave up 4 bases; unmatched junction bases: 8. Looked up from germline, CDR1 is SGHTA and CDR2 is FQGNSA. The CDR3 has 16 amino acids. CDR3 sequence: CASSLVGRGRGTEAFF. CDR3 DNA sequence: TGTGCCAGCAGCTTAGTGGGCAGGGGGCGGGGCACTGAAGCTTTCTTT.

V is TRBV28 and J is TRBJ2-6, with 9 bases identical to TRBD1. Trimming removed 7 bases from V and 4 bases from J; junction bases left unmatched: 14. CDR1 is MDHEN and CDR2 is SYDVKM in the germline V gene. This CDR3 is 18 amino acids long. The CDR3 nucleotides read TGTGCCAGCACCCCAAATACAGGGGGCGCTTCCGGGGCCAACGTCCTGACTTTC. This sequence encodes CASTPNTGGASGANVLTF. The full variable domain, completed using reference TRBV28 and TRBJ2-6, is DVKVTQSSRYLVKRTGEKVFLECVQDMDHENMFWYRQDPGLGLRLIYFSYDVKMKEKGDIPEGYSVSREKKERFSLILESASTNQTSMYLCASTPNTGGASGANVLTFGAGSRLTVL.

The rearrangement uses TRBV10-3 and TRBJ1-2; 10 bases are a match to TRBD1. After removal of 6 bases from V and 8 bases from J, the junction contained 9 bases not matched to a gene. The CDR3 is 14 amino acids. The germline gives CDR1 ENHRY, CDR2 SYGVKD. The CDR3 loop reads CAIRGTGADGGYTF. CDR3 nucleotides: TGTGCCATCAGAGGGACAGGGGCCGACGGGGGCTACACCTTC.

This chain links TRBV4-1 with TRBJ2-7; a weak D match, TRBD2 (6 bases). From germline, CDR1 is MGHRA and CDR2 YSYEKL. The ends were cut back, 0 bases at V and 3 bases at J, with 18 bases in the middle. The CDR3 is 17 amino acids. CDR3 loop: CASSQDWASRGSYEQYF. CDR3 nucleotides: TGCGCCAGCAGCCAAGATTGGGCCTCCCGGGGGAGCTACGAGCAGTACTTC.

CDR3 coding DNA: TGTGCCAGCTGGGGACTAGCGTCCAATGAGCAGTTCTTC. Amino acid sequence: CASWGLASNEQFF. The V and J genes are TRBV28 and TRBJ2-1, with 10 positions matching TRBD2. J lost 6 bases, V lost 8 bases, and 4 bases had no gene match. CDR1 and CDR2 from the germline V gene are MDHEN and SYDVKM. The CDR3 is 13 amino acids.

V is TRBV28 and J is TRBJ2-2; TRBD1 matches 11 bases. The CDR3 runs 14 residues. Germline V CDR1 and CDR2: MDHEN, SYDVKM. J gave up 8 bases and V 9 bases, and 8 bases lay outside the gene matches. CDR3 DNA sequence: TGTGCCAGTATGGGGACAGGGGGGTCAGGGGAGCTGTTTTTT. It is translated as CASMGTGGSGELFF.

The chain employs TRBV5-4 and TRBJ2-7; 7 bases align to TRBD2. The trim removed 2 bases at V and 2 bases at J, leaving 4 bases unmatched. The CDR3 spans 14 residues. CDR1 and CDR2 from the germline V gene are SGHNT and YYREEE (reference sequence). The CDR3 protein is CASSFGSGAYEQYF. The CDR3 DNA follows: TGTGCCAGCAGCTTCGGGAGCGGGGCCTACGAGCAGTACTTC.

Remarks on this clone: One junction end disagrees with the germline gene, perhaps due to a read error. J is TRBJ1-1 and V is TRBV30; 10 bases line up with TRBD1. The length of the CDR3 is 13 residues. Germline CDR1 is GTSNPN and CDR2 is SVGIG (reference sequence). The CDR3: CAWSSGQGIGGGF. DNA of the CDR3: TGTGCCTGGAGTTCGGGACAGGGGATCGGGGGGGGCTTT.

The CDR3 here is CASSDRGTYEQYF. The CDR3 nucleotides are TGTGCCAGCTCGGACAGGGGAACCTACGAGCAGTACTTC. The chain has TRBV18 and TRBJ2-7; 9 bases match TRBD1. This CDR3 is built from 13 residues. From germline, CDR1 is KGHSH and CDR2 LQKENI. Trimming took 6 bases from V and 2 from J; bases not matched to a gene: 2.

The chain carries TRBV5-6 and TRBJ1-5, with 8 bases that match TRBD1. Trimming at V came to 4 bases and at J to 4 bases, leaving 7 bases not matched to a gene. Germline V gives CDR1 SGHDT, CDR2 YYEEEE. CDR3 length: 15 amino acids. The CDR3 loop is CASSRTGWLNQPQHF. CDR3 DNA: TGTGCCAGCAGCCGGACAGGGTGGCTAAATCAGCCCCAGCATTTT.

The J gene is TRBJ1-2, the V gene TRBV30, with 9 bases aligning to TRBD1. Germline-derived CDR1 and CDR2 are GTSNPN and SVGIG (reference sequence). CDR3 size: 12 residues. Trimming removed 5 bases from V and 4 bases from J; junction bases left unmatched: 2. CDR3 in amino acids: CAWSTGGYGYTF. Written as DNA, the CDR3 is TGTGCCTGGTCGACAGGGGGCTATGGCTACACCTTC.

This clone is a singleton in its sample. This chain uses TRBV6-1 with TRBJ2-1; 9 bases align to TRBD2. V shed 0 bases and J 4 bases; nucleotides not matched to a gene: 4. The CDR3 length is 16 residues. Germline lookup yields CDR1 MNHNS and CDR2 SASEGT. The CDR3 protein is CASSEATSGYYNEQFF. For the CDR3, the DNA is TGTGCCAGCAGTGAAGCTACTAGCGGGTATTACAATGAGCAGTTCTTC.

In this sample, this clone turned up a few times. V is TRBV2 and J is TRBJ1-3; 8 nucleotides align to TRBD1. Germline V lookup: CDR1 SNHLY, CDR2 FYNNEI. CDR3 size: 14 residues. Losses at the gene ends were 5 bases for V and 8 bases for J; bases not matched to a gene: 8. CDR3 amino acids: CASSRTGSVDTIYF. In DNA, the CDR3 is TGTGCCAGCAGTCGGACAGGGAGTGTCGACACCATATATTTT.

This sequence joins TRBV19 and TRBJ1-2; 10 bases line up with TRBD1. The CDR3 is 14 residues long. The germline V gene has CDR1 LNHDA and CDR2 SQIVND (reference sequence). The V gene end was trimmed by 6 bases and the J gene end by 4 bases; junction bases not matched to a gene: 5. CDR3 sequence (DNA): TGTGCCAGTAGGTCGACAGGGGGCGGCTATGGCTACACCTTC. It is translated as CASRSTGGGYGYTF. Full variable domain (remainder filled in from reference TRBV19 and TRBJ1-2): DGGITQSPKYLFRKEGQNVTLSCEQNLNHDAMYWYRQDPGQGLRLIYYSQIVNDFQKGDIAEGYSVSREKKESFPLTVTSAQKNPTAFYLCASRSTGGGYGYTFGSGTRLTVV.